These 16 T cell receptor beta chains share one sample of origin, sequenced in a study of cytomegalovirus exposure and HLA in healthy donors. It was with 60 Vbeta and 13 Jbeta primers that the PCR ran. TCRdb's table, derived via immunoSEQ multiplex PCR, lists solely in-frame clones and lacks some. The data contain fewer than 250,000 clones, 75% to 90% of them singletons. Sequenced material: PBMCs. The source of these receptors is a boy aged 2-15 years in good health and CMV-seronegative.

The V and J genes are TRBV7-8 and TRBJ2-1; 7 positions agree with TRBD2. This CDR3 spans 14 amino acids. Looked up from germline, CDR1 is SGHVS and CDR2 is FQNEAQ. V lost 5 bases, J lost 5 bases, and 6 bases stayed unmatched. The CDR3 sequence is CASSRAGLDNEQFF. In DNA, the CDR3 is TGTGCCAGCAGCCGAGCGGGATTGGACAATGAGCAGTTCTTC.

As regards this clone: Its ends do not fully match the called genes, so a read error is possible. The chain is built from TRBV6-5 and TRBJ1-1; D may be TRBD1 (6 bases). The CDR3 is made up of 13 amino acids. Germline CDR1 and CDR2: MNHEY and SVGAGI. The CDR3 sequence is CASRYSGTPEAFF. Written as DNA, the CDR3 is TGTGCCAGCAGGTACTCGGGGACACCCGAAGCTTTCTTT.

The chain joins TRBV27 to TRBJ2-3, with no clear D. Germline CDR1 and CDR2: MNHEY and SMNVEV (reference sequence). The length of the CDR3 is 14 residues. V shed 3 bases and J shed 2 bases, with 9 bases lying between them. The DNA of the CDR3 is TGTGCCAGCAGTTTCCAGAATCCCACAGATACGCAGTATTTT. Translating it yields CASSFQNPTDTQYF.

This chain connects TRBV2 to TRBJ2-7; 9 nucleotides align to TRBD2. The germline V gene has CDR1 SNHLY and CDR2 FYNNEI. The length of the CDR3 is 14 residues. Losses at the gene ends were 2 bases for V and 5 bases for J; bases not matched to a gene: 4. The CDR3 reads CASSEQRGVDEQYF. CDR3 coding DNA: TGTGCCAGCAGTGAACAGCGGGGGGTTGACGAGCAGTACTTC.

V gene TRBV4-1 combines with J gene TRBJ2-1; the match to TRBD2 covers 9 bases. The V gene end was trimmed by 4 bases and the J gene end by 7 bases; junction bases not matched to a gene: 11. In germline, CDR1 is MGHRA, CDR2 YSYEKL. The CDR3 totals 16 residues. The DNA for the CDR3 is TGCGCCAGCAGCCTAACCCCGGCTAGCGGGGTGAATGAGCAGTTCTTC. Its protein is CASSLTPASGVNEQFF.

The chain couples TRBV5-1 to TRBJ2-5; D perhaps matches TRBD1 (6 bases). CDR3 length: 16 residues. V lost 0 bases and J 1 base, leaving 13 bases between the germline ends. Germline CDR1 is SGHRS and CDR2 is YFSETQ. The CDR3 protein is CASSLGGLRFQETQYF. The CDR3 region has the DNA TGCGCCAGCAGCTTGGGGGGGCTGAGATTCCAAGAGACCCAGTACTTC.

The rearrangement uses TRBV5-5 and TRBJ2-1, with D perhaps matching TRBD1 (5 bases). The CDR3 consists of 12 residues. V lost 0 bases to trimming and J lost 14 bases, with 12 bases between them. Germline V CDR1 and CDR2: SGHKS, YYEKEE (reference sequence). The CDR3: CASSLEGRMEFF. The CDR3 nucleotides are TGTGCCAGCAGCTTGGAGGGGCGTATGGAGTTCTTC. Variable domain in full (rest from reference TRBV5-5 and TRBJ2-1): DAGVTQSPTHLIKTRGQQVTLRCSPISGHKSVSWYQQVLGQGPQFIFQYYEKEERGRGNFPDRFSARQFPNYSSELNVNALLLGDSALYLCASSLEGRMEFFGPGTRLTVL.

Remarks on this clone: Because it lacks the conserved phenylalanine or tryptophan at the end, this CDR3 is likely a read error. It is unclear where the CDR3 begins or ends on the DNA, so no DNA is shown, and the CDR3 is as TCRdb lists it. The chain combines TRBV28 with TRBJ1-1. The CDR3 adds up to 14 amino acids, both ends counted. Germline V gene sequence: CDR1 MDHEN, CDR2 SYDVKM. This CDR3 reads CASSDVTRALRESI.

This clone has just one count. The rearrangement uses TRBV27 and TRBJ2-3; a weak D match, TRBD2 (5 bases). Germline-derived CDR1 and CDR2 are MNHEY and SMNVEV (reference sequence). Trimming stripped 2 bases from V and 2 bases from J, with 8 bases between. The CDR3 is made up of 14 amino acids. The CDR3 sequence: CASSLAGTTDTQYF. In DNA form, the CDR3 reads TGTGCCAGCAGTTTAGCGGGCACCACAGATACGCAGTATTTT.

The chain employs TRBV5-4 and TRBJ1-4, with 9 bases aligning to TRBD1. CDR1 and CDR2 (germline): SGHNT, YYREEE (reference sequence). V was pared by 0 bases and J by 6 bases, with 6 bases of the junction left unmatched. The CDR3 extends over 16 amino acids. This chain's CDR3 is CASSLVGTGLDEKLFF. The CDR3 DNA follows: TGTGCCAGCAGCTTGGTCGGGACAGGGCTAGATGAAAAACTGTTTTTT.

CDR3 nucleotides: TGTGCCAGCTCAACCCTGGGGGGTCGACCCTACAATGAGCAGTTCTTC. It yields the protein CASSTLGGRPYNEQFF. The chain joins TRBV28 to TRBJ2-1; a weak D match, TRBD2 (6 bases). The CDR3 is 16 residues long. The germline V and J ends were trimmed by 8 bases and 2 bases, with 19 bases remaining between them. Germline-derived CDR1 and CDR2 are MDHEN and SYDVKM.

The V call is TRBV27, the J call TRBJ2-5; D possibly corresponds to TRBD1 (5 bases). Germline lookup yields CDR1 MNHEY and CDR2 SMNVEV (reference sequence). The V end lost 6 bases, the J end lost 5 bases, and 16 bases lay between the germline ends. CDR3 length: 14 amino acids. The CDR3 here is CASRPLAGSETQYF. CDR3 coding DNA: TGTGCCAGCAGGCCACTCGCAGGGTCGGAGACCCAGTACTTC.

The V and J genes are TRBV2 and TRBJ2-2; D call uncertain. The germline V gene encodes CDR1 SNHLY and CDR2 FYNNEI. This CDR3 is 14 amino acids long. Trimming pared 8 bases from V and 0 bases from J, leaving 10 bases between. This CDR3 is CASGPRSNTGELFF. CDR3 coding DNA: TGTGCCAGCGGCCCTAGATCGAACACCGGGGAGCTGTTTTTT. Using reference TRBV2 and TRBJ2-2 for the parts outside the CDR3, the full variable domain is EPEVTQTPSHQVTQMGQEVILRCVPISNHLYFYWYRQILGQKVEFLVSFYNNEISEKSEIFDDQFSVERPDGSNFTLKIRSTKLEDSAMYFCASGPRSNTGELFFGEGSRLTVL.

Written as DNA, the CDR3 is TGCGCCAGCAGCCAGACAGACTCTGGAAACACCATATATTTT. This sequence encodes CASSQTDSGNTIYF. The genes are TRBV5-1 and TRBJ1-3, with D perhaps matching TRBD1 (5 bases). V was clipped by 4 bases and J by 0 bases, with 8 bases between them. Germline-derived CDR1 and CDR2 are SGHRS and YFSETQ. The CDR3 is 14 amino acids.

The chain combines TRBV7-3 with TRBJ1-6; 9 bases agree with TRBD1. From germline, CDR1 is SGHTA and CDR2 FQGTGA. V dropped 1 base and J dropped 6; count of bases not matched to a gene: 1. The CDR3 length is 15 residues. This CDR3 is CASSLMGQGNSPLHF. For the CDR3, the DNA is TGTGCCAGCAGCTTAATGGGACAGGGTAATTCACCCCTCCACTTT.

The chain is built from TRBV9 and TRBJ2-3; TRBD1 matches at 8 bases. CDR3 length equals 14 residues. CDR1 and CDR2 (germline): SGDLS, YYNGEE. With 4 bases clipped from V and 3 bases from J, the junction kept 4 bases outside the gene matches. CDR3 sequence (DNA): TGTGCCAGCAGCTCTACAGGGGGAACAGATACGCAGTATTTT. Translation: CASSSTGGTDTQYF. Full variable domain (remainder filled in from reference TRBV9 and TRBJ2-3): DSGVTQTPKHLITATGQRVTLRCSPRSGDLSVYWYQQSLDQGLQFLIQYYNGEERAKGNILERFSAQQFPDLHSELNLSSLELGDSALYFCASSSTGGTDTQYFGPGTRLTVL.